This entry lists 3 T cell receptor beta chains sequenced from one sample in a study of beta chain features in type 1 diabetes. Study-wide results and limits: TCRB CDR3s were moderately but significantly shorter in Type 1 diabetes patients in all four CD4+ subsets.

What was sequenced were expressed TCRB transcripts, since all of the isolated RNA had been reverse transcribed. Using immunoSEQ multiplex PCR, the repertoire was profiled, and TCRdb retains in-frame clones only, with some absent. This sample has around 710,000 clones, with about an eighth found just once. For these TCRs, the target antigens are not known. The sequenced sample was naive CD4+ T cells from blood. Source of these receptors: a man aged 25 to 45 with type 1 diabetes.

This clone appeared a few times. This sequence joins TRBV19 and TRBJ1-2, with D possibly TRBD1 on 5 matching bases. Germline CDR1 LNHDA, CDR2 SQIVND (reference sequence). Trimming left V 5 bases short and J 4 bases short, with 17 bases between. The CDR3 extends over 15 amino acids. The CDR3 here is CASSVDRGEGYGYTF. CDR3 DNA: TGTGCCAGTAGTGTCGACAGAGGGGAAGGCTATGGCTACACCTTC.

A few counts support this clone. This rearrangement joins TRBV2 to TRBJ2-1; D uncertain. The CDR3 covers 14 residues. CDR1 is SNHLY and CDR2 is FYNNEI in the germline V gene. V was shortened by 6 bases and J by 7 bases, with 16 bases between the two germline ends. The CDR3 nucleotides are TGTGCCAGCAGAGAGAGTAGCATTTGGAATGAGCAGTTCTTC. It is translated as CASRESSIWNEQFF.

This chain connects TRBV5-4 to TRBJ2-1; D is possibly TRBD1 or TRBD2 (6 bases each). CDR3 size: 16 residues. The germline V gene has CDR1 SGHNT and CDR2 YYREEE (reference sequence). V lost 0 bases, J lost 5 bases, and 15 bases lay in between. The CDR3: CASSLGLRGRNNEQFF. The CDR3 nucleotides are TGTGCCAGCAGCTTGGGTCTTAGGGGGAGGAACAATGAGCAGTTCTTC.